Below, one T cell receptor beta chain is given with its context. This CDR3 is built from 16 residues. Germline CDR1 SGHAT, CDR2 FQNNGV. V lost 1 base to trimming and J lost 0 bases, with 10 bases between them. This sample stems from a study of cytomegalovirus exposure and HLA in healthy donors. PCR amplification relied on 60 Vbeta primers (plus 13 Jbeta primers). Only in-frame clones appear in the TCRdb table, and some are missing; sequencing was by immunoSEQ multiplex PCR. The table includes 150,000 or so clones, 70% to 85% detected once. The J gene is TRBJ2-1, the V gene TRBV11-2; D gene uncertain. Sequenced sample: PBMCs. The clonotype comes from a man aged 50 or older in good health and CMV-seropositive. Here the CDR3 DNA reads TGTGCCAGCAGCTTAGGACTGGTGAGCTCCTACAATGAGCAGTTCTTC. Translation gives CASSLGLVSSYNEQFF.